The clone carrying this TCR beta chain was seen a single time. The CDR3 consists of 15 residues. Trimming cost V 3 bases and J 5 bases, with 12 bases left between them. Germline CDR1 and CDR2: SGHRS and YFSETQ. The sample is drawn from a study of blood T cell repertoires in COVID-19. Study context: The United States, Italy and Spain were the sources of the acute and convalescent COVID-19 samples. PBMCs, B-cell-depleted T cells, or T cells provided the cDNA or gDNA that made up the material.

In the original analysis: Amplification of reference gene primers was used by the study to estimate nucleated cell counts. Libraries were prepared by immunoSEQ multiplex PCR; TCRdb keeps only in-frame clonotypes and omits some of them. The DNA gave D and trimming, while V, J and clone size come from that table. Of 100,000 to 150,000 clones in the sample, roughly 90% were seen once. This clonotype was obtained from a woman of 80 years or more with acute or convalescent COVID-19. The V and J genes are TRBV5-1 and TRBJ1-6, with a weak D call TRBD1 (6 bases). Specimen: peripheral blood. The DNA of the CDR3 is TGCGCCAGCAGCTCACAGGGAGACCATAATTCACCCCTCCACTTT. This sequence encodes CASSSQGDHNSPLHF.